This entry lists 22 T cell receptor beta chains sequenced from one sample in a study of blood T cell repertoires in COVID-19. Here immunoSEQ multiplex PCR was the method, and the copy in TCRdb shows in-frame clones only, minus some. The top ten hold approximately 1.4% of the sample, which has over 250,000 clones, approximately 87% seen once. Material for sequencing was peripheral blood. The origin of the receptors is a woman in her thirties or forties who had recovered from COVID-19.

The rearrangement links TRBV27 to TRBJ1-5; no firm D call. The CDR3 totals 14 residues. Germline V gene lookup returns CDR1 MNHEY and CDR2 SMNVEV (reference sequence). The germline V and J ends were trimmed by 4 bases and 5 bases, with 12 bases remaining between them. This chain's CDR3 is CASSSEGRDQPQHF. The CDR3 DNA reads TGTGCCAGCAGTTCGGAAGGGAGGGATCAGCCCCAGCATTTT.

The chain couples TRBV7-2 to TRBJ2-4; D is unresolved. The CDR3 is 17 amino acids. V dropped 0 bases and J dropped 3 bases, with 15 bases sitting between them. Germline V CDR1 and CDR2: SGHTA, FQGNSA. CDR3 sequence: CASSLALAVSGKNIQYF. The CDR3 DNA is TGTGCCAGCAGCTTAGCGCTGGCCGTTTCGGGCAAAAACATTCAGTACTTC.

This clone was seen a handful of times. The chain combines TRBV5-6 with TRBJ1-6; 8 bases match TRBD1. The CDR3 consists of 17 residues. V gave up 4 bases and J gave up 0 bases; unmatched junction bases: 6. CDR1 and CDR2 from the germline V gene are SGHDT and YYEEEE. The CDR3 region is CASSPWDRTSYNSPLHF. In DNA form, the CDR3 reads TGTGCCAGCAGCCCTTGGGACAGGACCTCCTATAATTCACCCCTCCACTTT.

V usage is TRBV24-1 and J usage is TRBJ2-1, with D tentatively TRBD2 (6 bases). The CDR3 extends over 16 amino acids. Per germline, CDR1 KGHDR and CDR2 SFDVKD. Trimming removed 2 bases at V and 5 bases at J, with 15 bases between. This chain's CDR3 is CATSDSRGTIHNEQFF. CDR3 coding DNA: TGTGCCACCAGTGATTCGCGCGGGACCATACACAATGAGCAGTTCTTC.

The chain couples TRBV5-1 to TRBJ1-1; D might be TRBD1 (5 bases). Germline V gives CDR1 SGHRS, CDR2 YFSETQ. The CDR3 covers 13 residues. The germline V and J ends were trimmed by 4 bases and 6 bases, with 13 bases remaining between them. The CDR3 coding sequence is TGCGCCAGCAGCGCCCAGGTACAGGCTGAAGCTTTCTTT. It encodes CASSAQVQAEAFF.

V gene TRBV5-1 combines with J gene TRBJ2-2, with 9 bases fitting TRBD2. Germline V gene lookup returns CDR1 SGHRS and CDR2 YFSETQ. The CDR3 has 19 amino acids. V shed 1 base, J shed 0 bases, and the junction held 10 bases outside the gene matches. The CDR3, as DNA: TGCGCCAGCAGCTTGAGGGCTAGCGGGGACTTCGCGAACACCGGGGAGCTGTTTTTT. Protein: CASSLRASGDFANTGELFF.

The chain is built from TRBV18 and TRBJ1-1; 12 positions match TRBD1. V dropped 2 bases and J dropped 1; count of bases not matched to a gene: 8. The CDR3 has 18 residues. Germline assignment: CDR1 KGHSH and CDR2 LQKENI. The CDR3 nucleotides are TGTGCCAGCTCACCAGGGCCGGGGACAGGGGGCGCGAACACTGAAGCTTTCTTT. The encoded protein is CASSPGPGTGGANTEAFF.

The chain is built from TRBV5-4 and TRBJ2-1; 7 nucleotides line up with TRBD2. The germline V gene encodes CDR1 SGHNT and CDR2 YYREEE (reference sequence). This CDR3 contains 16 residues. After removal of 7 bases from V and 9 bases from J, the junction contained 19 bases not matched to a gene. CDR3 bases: TGTGCCAGCCTAGCCCGAACAGCCGGGGGGAATGGTGAGCAGTTCTTC. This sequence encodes CASLARTAGGNGEQFF.

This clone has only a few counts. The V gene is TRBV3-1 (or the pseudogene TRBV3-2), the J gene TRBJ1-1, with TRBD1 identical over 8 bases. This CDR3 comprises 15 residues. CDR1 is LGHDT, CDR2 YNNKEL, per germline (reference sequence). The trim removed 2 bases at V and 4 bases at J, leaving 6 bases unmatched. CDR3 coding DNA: TGTGCCAGCAGCCAAACAGGGGGAGTGAGCACTGAAGCTTTCTTT. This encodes CASSQTGGVSTEAFF.

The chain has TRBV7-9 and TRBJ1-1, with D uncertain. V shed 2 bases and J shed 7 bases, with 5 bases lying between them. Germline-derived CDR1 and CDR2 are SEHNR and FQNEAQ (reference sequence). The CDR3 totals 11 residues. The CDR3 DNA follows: TGTGCCAGCAGCTTAATCAGTGAAGCTTTCTTT. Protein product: CASSLISEAFF.

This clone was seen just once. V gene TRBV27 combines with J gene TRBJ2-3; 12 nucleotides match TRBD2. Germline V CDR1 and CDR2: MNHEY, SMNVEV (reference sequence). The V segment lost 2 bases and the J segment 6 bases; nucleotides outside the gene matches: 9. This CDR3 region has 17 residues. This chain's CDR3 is CASSLVPGTSGPDTQYF. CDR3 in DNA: TGTGCCAGCAGTTTAGTCCCCGGGACTAGCGGGCCGGATACGCAGTATTTT.

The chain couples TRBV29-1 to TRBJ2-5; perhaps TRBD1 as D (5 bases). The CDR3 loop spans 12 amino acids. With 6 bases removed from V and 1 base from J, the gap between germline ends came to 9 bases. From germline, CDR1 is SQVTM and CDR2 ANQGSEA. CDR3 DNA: TGCAGCGTCACAGGACCCCAAGAGACCCAGTACTTC. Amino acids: CSVTGPQETQYF.

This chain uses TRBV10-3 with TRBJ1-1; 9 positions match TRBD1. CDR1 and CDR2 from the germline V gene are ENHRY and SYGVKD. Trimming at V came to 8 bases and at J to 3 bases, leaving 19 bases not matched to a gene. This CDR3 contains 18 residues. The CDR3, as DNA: TGTGCCATCTCATCCCGAAACGACCGGGACAGGGAGGACACTGAAGCTTTCTTT. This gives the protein CAISSRNDRDREDTEAFF.

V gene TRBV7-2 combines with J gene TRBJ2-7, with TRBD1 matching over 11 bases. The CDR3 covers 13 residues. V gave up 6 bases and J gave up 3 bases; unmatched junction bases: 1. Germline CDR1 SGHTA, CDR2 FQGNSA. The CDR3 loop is CASRGTGGYEQYF. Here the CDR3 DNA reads TGTGCCAGCAGGGGGACAGGGGGCTACGAGCAGTACTTC.

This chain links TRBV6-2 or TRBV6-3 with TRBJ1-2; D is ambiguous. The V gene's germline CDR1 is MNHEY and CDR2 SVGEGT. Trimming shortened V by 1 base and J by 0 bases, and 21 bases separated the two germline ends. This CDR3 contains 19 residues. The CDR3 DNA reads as TGTGCCAGCAGTTACTTCACGGAGCCCCGTAGTCCGGCTAACTATGGCTACACCTTC. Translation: CASSYFTEPRSPANYGYTF.

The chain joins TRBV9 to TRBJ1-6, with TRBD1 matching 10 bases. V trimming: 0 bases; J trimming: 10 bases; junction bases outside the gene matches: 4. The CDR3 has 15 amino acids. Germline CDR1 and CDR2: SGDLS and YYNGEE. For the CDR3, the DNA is TGTGCCAGCAGCGTAGAGGACAGGGGGGAGTCACCCCTCCACTTT. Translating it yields CASSVEDRGESPLHF.

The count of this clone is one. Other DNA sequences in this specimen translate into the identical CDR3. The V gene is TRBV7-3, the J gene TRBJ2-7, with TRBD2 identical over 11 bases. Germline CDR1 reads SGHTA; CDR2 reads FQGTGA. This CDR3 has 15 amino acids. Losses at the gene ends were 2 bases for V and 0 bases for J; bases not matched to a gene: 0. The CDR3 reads CASSLGLAGSYEQYF. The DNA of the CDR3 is TGTGCCAGCAGCTTAGGACTAGCGGGCTCCTACGAGCAGTACTTC.

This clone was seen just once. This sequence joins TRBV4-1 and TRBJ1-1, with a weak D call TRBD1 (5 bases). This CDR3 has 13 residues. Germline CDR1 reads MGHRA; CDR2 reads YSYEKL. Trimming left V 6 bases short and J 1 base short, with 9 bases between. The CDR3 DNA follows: TGCGCCAGCAGTCTAGACAGGAACACTGAAGCTTTCTTT. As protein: CASSLDRNTEAFF.

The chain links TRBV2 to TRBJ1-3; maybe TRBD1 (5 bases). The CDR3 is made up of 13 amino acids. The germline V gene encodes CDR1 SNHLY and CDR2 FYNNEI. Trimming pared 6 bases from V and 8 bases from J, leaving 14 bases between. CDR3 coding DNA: TGTGCCAGCAGCGCTCAGGGTAGGGACACCATATATTTT. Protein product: CASSAQGRDTIYF.

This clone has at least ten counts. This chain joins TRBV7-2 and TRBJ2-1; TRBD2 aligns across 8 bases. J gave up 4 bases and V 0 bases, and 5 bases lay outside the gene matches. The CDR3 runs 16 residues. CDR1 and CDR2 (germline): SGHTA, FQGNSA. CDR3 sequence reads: CASSLAGSGTYNEQFF. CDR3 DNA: TGTGCCAGCAGCTTAGCCGGTAGCGGGACTTACAATGAGCAGTTCTTC.

CDR3 nucleotide sequence: TGTGCCAGTAGTCTCAAGAGCTCCTATAATTCACCCCTCCACTTT. Encoded protein: CASSLKSSYNSPLHF. The gene calls are TRBV19 and TRBJ1-6; D ambiguous. V was clipped by 5 bases and J by 0 bases, with 8 bases between them. Germline V gene lookup returns CDR1 LNHDA and CDR2 SQIVND (reference sequence). The CDR3 is made up of 15 amino acids.

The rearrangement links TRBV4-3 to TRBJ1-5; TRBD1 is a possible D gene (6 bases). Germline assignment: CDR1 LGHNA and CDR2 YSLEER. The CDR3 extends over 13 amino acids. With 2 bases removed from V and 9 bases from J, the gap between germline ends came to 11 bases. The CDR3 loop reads CASSQQSDRPQHF. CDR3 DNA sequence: TGCGCCAGCAGCCAACAGTCGGACAGGCCCCAGCATTTT.